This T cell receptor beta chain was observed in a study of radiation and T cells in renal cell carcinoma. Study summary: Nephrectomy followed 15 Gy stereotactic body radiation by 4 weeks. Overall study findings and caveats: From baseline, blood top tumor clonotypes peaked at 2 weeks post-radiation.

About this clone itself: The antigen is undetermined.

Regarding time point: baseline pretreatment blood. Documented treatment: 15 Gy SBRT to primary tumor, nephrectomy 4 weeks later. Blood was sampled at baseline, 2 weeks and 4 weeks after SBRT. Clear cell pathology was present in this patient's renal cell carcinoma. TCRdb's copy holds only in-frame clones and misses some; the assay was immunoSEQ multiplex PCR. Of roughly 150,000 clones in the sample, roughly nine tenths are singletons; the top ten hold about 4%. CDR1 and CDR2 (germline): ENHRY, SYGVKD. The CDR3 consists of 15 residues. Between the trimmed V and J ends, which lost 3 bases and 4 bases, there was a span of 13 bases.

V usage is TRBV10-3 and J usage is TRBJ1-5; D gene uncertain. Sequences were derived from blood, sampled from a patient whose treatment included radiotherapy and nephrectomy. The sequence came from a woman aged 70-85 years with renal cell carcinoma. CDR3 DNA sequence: TGTGCCATCAGTGATATAGGATTGGGAAATCAGCCCCAGCATTTT. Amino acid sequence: CAISDIGLGNQPQHF.